This TCR beta chain emerged from a study of blood T cell repertoires in COVID-19. Study-level background: Spain, Italy and the United States supplied samples that represented acute and convalescent COVID-19. The analysed material was cDNA or gDNA that came from T cells, B-cell-depleted T cells, or PBMCs.

Authors' methods: Amplification of reference gene primers was used by the study to estimate nucleated cell counts. Here immunoSEQ multiplex PCR was the method, and the copy in TCRdb shows in-frame clones only, minus some. The V and J calls and clone size come from that table; D and trimming were worked out from the DNA. The repertoire has 200,000 to 300,000 clones, 70% to 75% of them found once; the top ten carry 3% to 3.5%. The CDR3 is made up of 15 amino acids. CDR1 LGHDT and CDR2 YNNKEL come from the germline V gene (reference sequence). With 4 bases removed from V and 1 base from J, the gap between germline ends came to 13 bases.

The rearrangement joins TRBV3-1 (or the pseudogene TRBV3-2) to TRBJ2-5; D is undetermined. Specimen: peripheral blood. This TCR came from an elderly woman with acute or convalescent COVID-19. The CDR3 region has the DNA TGTGCCAGCAGCCGCCTTTCGTTGGCCCAAGAGACCCAGTACTTC. Its translation is CASSRLSLAQETQYF.